Listed below are T cell receptor beta chains from one sample, sequenced in a study of Graves' ophthalmopathy and Graves' hyperthyroidism. TCRdb reprocessed the multiplex PCR reads with MiXCR, giving one entry per CDR3 protein. The repertoire has 650,000 to 900,000 distinct CDR3 sequences, approximately 40% of them found once; the top ten carry 35% to 55%. Sequencing used peripheral blood. Receptors were obtained from an adult man with Graves' ophthalmopathy. Each CDR3 is given with its conserved first and last residue. D genes are given only for firm matches. Size tells how often a clone was seen (once, few, many) or the class of an expanded clone, and some rows leave it out.

abundance: few; j_gene: TRBJ2-3; v_gene: TRBV7-9; d_gene: TRBD2; len: 14; CDR3aa: CASSESGGLDTQYF; CDR3nt: TGTGCCAGCAGCGAAAGCGGGGGGCTAGATACGCAGTATTTT
abundance: few; j_gene: TRBJ1-6; v_gene: TRBV6-5; d_gene: TRBD1; len: 16; CDR3aa: CASSWRIGTGHSPLHF; CDR3nt: TGTGCCAGCAGTTGGCGAATAGGGACAGGGCATTCACCCCTCCACTTT
abundance: few; j_gene: TRBJ2-5; v_gene: TRBV11-1; d_gene: NA; len: 16; CDR3aa: CASSRAARGGKETQYF; CDR3nt: TGTGCCAGCAGCCGCGCCGCGCGAGGAGGAAAAGAGACCCAGTACTTC
abundance: NA; j_gene: TRBJ1-2; v_gene: TRBV9; d_gene: NA; len: 15; CDR3aa: CASSPRPRVHYGYTF; CDR3nt: TGTGCCAGCAGCCCTAGACCCCGAGTCCACTATGGCTACACCTTC
abundance: NA; j_gene: TRBJ2-7; v_gene: TRBV19; d_gene: TRBD2; len: 13; CDR3aa: CAWSRLAGAEQYF; CDR3nt: TGTGCCTGGAGTAGACTAGCGGGAGCCGAGCAGTACTTC
abundance: NA; j_gene: TRBJ2-1; v_gene: TRBV20-1; d_gene: TRBD2; len: 14; CDR3aa: CSARTSGIAQEQFF; CDR3nt: TGCAGTGCGCGGACTAGCGGGATAGCGCAAGAGCAGTTCTTC
abundance: many; j_gene: TRBJ2-7; v_gene: TRBV10-2; d_gene: TRBD1; len: 16; CDR3aa: CASSEIRGTGYYEQYF; CDR3nt: TGCGCCAGCAGTGAGATAAGGGGGACAGGTTACTACGAGCAGTACTTC
abundance: NA; j_gene: TRBJ1-2; v_gene: TRBV12-3/TRBV12-4; d_gene: NA; len: 15; CDR3aa: CASSESLGGNYGYTF; CDR3nt: TGTGCCAGCAGTGAAAGTCTTGGGGGGAACTATGGCTACACCTTC
abundance: NA; j_gene: TRBJ2-7; v_gene: TRBV20-1; d_gene: TRBD2; len: 16; CDR3aa: CSASTASGRSSYEQYF; CDR3nt: TGCAGTGCTAGCACCGCTAGCGGGAGGAGCTCCTACGAGCAGTACTTC
abundance: many; j_gene: TRBJ1-3; v_gene: TRBV7-9; d_gene: NA; len: 16; CDR3aa: CASSLAGGYAGNTIYF; CDR3nt: TGTGCCAGCAGCTTAGCCGGGGGCTACGCTGGAAACACCATATATTTT
abundance: NA; j_gene: TRBJ2-7; v_gene: TRBV7-9; d_gene: NA; len: 14; CDR3aa: CASSQDRTVYEQYF; CDR3nt: TGTGCCAGCAGCCAAGATAGGACAGTCTACGAGCAGTACTTC
abundance: NA; j_gene: TRBJ2-7; v_gene: TRBV10-3; d_gene: TRBD2; len: 16; CDR3aa: CAISGQGTSFTYEQYF; CDR3nt: TGTGCCATCAGTGGTCAAGGGACTAGCTTCACCTACGAGCAGTACTTC
abundance: NA; j_gene: TRBJ2-7; v_gene: TRBV25-1; d_gene: NA; len: 13; CDR3aa: CASSEFWGYEQYF; CDR3nt: TGTGCCAGCAGTGAATTTTGGGGCTACGAGCAGTACTTC
abundance: NA; j_gene: TRBJ2-7; v_gene: TRBV2; d_gene: NA; len: 15; CDR3aa: CASSLRDSGLYEQYF; CDR3nt: TGTGCCAGCAGTTTACGGGACAGCGGGCTCTACGAGCAGTACTTC
abundance: NA; j_gene: TRBJ2-5; v_gene: TRBV7-9; d_gene: TRBD1; len: 16; CDR3aa: CASRTHRGLGQETQYF; CDR3nt: TGTGCCAGCAGAACGCACAGGGGGTTGGGACAAGAGACCCAGTACTTC
abundance: many; j_gene: TRBJ1-2; v_gene: TRBV20-1; d_gene: NA; len: 14; CDR3aa: CSARLVRPELGYTF; CDR3nt: TGCAGTGCTAGACTGGTGAGACCGGAGCTTGGCTACACCTTC
abundance: many; j_gene: TRBJ1-2; v_gene: TRBV10-3; d_gene: NA; len: 15; CDR3aa: CAISEPAGTEGGYTF; CDR3nt: TGTGCCATCAGTGAGCCGGCCGGGACCGAAGGGGGCTACACCTTC
abundance: NA; j_gene: TRBJ2-6; v_gene: TRBV7-2; d_gene: NA; len: 14; CDR3aa: CASSLARRANVLTF; CDR3nt: TGTGCCAGCAGCTTAGCACGCAGGGCCAACGTCCTGACTTTC
abundance: NA; j_gene: TRBJ2-1; v_gene: TRBV7-9; d_gene: NA; len: 14; CDR3aa: CASSPDIPWNEQFF; CDR3nt: TGTGCCAGCAGCCCTGACATCCCCTGGAATGAGCAGTTCTTC
abundance: few; j_gene: TRBJ2-5; v_gene: TRBV5-8; d_gene: NA; len: 13; CDR3aa: CASSLNSGETQYF; CDR3nt: TGTGCCAGCAGCTTGAATTCTGGGGAGACCCAGTACTTC
abundance: NA; j_gene: TRBJ1-3; v_gene: TRBV29-1; d_gene: TRBD1; len: 12; CDR3aa: CSARQGPNTIYF; CDR3nt: TGCAGCGCGAGACAGGGGCCGAACACCATATATTTT
abundance: NA; j_gene: TRBJ1-4; v_gene: TRBV9; d_gene: TRBD1; len: 15; CDR3aa: CASSTLGQGAEKLFF; CDR3nt: TGTGCCAGCAGCACCCTCGGACAGGGCGCTGAAAAACTGTTTTTT
abundance: NA; j_gene: TRBJ2-3; v_gene: TRBV7-2; d_gene: NA; len: 15; CDR3aa: CASTQTGAPTDTQYF; CDR3nt: TGTGCCAGCACCCAAACCGGAGCCCCCACAGATACGCAGTATTTT
abundance: NA; j_gene: TRBJ1-4; v_gene: TRBV25-1; d_gene: NA; len: 15; CDR3aa: CASSSDFSPGEKLFF; CDR3nt: TGTGCCAGCAGTTCTGATTTTTCCCCTGGAGAAAAACTGTTTTTT
abundance: NA; j_gene: TRBJ2-7; v_gene: TRBV9; d_gene: NA; len: 13; CDR3aa: CASSVEKDYEQYF; CDR3nt: TGTGCCAGCAGCGTTGAGAAGGATTACGAGCAGTACTTC
abundance: NA; j_gene: TRBJ2-5; v_gene: TRBV9; d_gene: TRBD1; len: 14; CDR3aa: CASRPGTGVETQYF; CDR3nt: TGTGCCAGCAGACCAGGGACAGGGGTCGAGACCCAGTACTTC
abundance: NA; j_gene: TRBJ1-2; v_gene: TRBV6-1; d_gene: NA; len: 13; CDR3aa: CASSTTGTYGYTF; CDR3nt: TGTGCCAGCAGTACAACCGGGACCTATGGCTACACCTTC
abundance: many; j_gene: TRBJ2-5; v_gene: TRBV2; d_gene: NA; len: 12; CDR3aa: CAGSGDQETQYF; CDR3nt: TGTGCCGGCTCAGGGGACCAAGAGACCCAGTACTTC
abundance: many; j_gene: TRBJ2-5; v_gene: TRBV12-3/TRBV12-4; d_gene: TRBD1; len: 14; CDR3aa: CASSGTGGVETQYF; CDR3nt: TGTGCCAGCAGCGGGACAGGGGGCGTCGAGACCCAGTACTTC
abundance: NA; j_gene: TRBJ2-5; v_gene: TRBV2; d_gene: TRBD2; len: 16; CDR3aa: CASPEGLAGVGETQYF; CDR3nt: TGTGCCAGCCCGGAAGGACTAGCGGGAGTTGGTGAGACCCAGTACTTC
abundance: NA; j_gene: TRBJ1-2; v_gene: TRBV20-1; d_gene: NA; len: 12; CDR3aa: CSAKTGDDGYTF; CDR3nt: TGCAGTGCTAAAACGGGGGATGATGGCTACACCTTC
abundance: many; j_gene: TRBJ2-7; v_gene: TRBV10-3; d_gene: TRBD1; len: 15; CDR3aa: CAISDSGTGSHEQYF; CDR3nt: TGTGCCATCAGTGATTCCGGGACAGGGAGTCACGAGCAGTACTTC
abundance: NA; j_gene: TRBJ1-1; v_gene: TRBV29-1; d_gene: NA; len: 12; CDR3aa: CSVEVANTEAFF; CDR3nt: TGCAGCGTTGAAGTTGCGAACACTGAAGCTTTCTTT
abundance: few; j_gene: TRBJ1-5; v_gene: TRBV2; d_gene: NA; len: 15; CDR3aa: CASSDSGHGNQPQHF; CDR3nt: TGTGCCAGCAGTGACTCCGGCCATGGCAATCAGCCCCAGCATTTT
abundance: NA; j_gene: TRBJ1-1; v_gene: TRBV9; d_gene: TRBD1; len: 15; CDR3aa: CASRQGWGMNTEAFF; CDR3nt: TGCGCCAGCAGACAGGGGTGGGGCATGAACACTGAAGCTTTCTTT
abundance: NA; j_gene: TRBJ2-5; v_gene: TRBV7-9; d_gene: NA; len: 16; CDR3aa: CASSNGQGRPYETQYF; CDR3nt: TGTGCCAGCAGTAACGGGCAGGGAAGGCCCTACGAGACCCAGTACTTC
abundance: many; j_gene: TRBJ1-6; v_gene: TRBV7-2; d_gene: TRBD1; len: 17; CDR3aa: CASSLGTGGSYNSPLHF; CDR3nt: TGTGCCAGCAGCTTAGGGACAGGGGGCAGCTATAATTCACCCCTCCACTTT
abundance: NA; j_gene: TRBJ2-7; v_gene: TRBV29-1; d_gene: NA; len: 14; CDR3aa: CASSIGSGPYEQYF; CDR3nt: TGTGCCAGTAGTATCGGGTCCGGCCCTTACGAGCAGTACTTC
abundance: few; j_gene: TRBJ2-7; v_gene: TRBV5-5; d_gene: NA; len: 14; CDR3aa: CASSLLEGGFEQYF; CDR3nt: TGTGCCAGCAGCTTGTTGGAGGGGGGATTTGAGCAGTACTTC
abundance: NA; j_gene: TRBJ1-1; v_gene: TRBV19; d_gene: NA; len: 14; CDR3aa: CASSIGWAQTEAFF; CDR3nt: TGTGCCAGTAGTATTGGCTGGGCGCAAACTGAAGCTTTCTTT
abundance: few; j_gene: TRBJ1-5; v_gene: TRBV19; d_gene: NA; len: 14; CDR3aa: CASSIESGNQPQHF; CDR3nt: TGTGCCAGTAGTATAGAATCAGGCAATCAGCCCCAGCATTTT
abundance: few; j_gene: TRBJ1-5; v_gene: TRBV20-1; d_gene: NA; len: 13; CDR3aa: CSARNSGNQPQHF; CDR3nt: TGCAGTGCTAGGAATTCAGGCAATCAGCCCCAGCATTTT
abundance: NA; j_gene: TRBJ1-2; v_gene: TRBV7-9; d_gene: TRBD1; len: 15; CDR3aa: CASSLSKTGGSGYTF; CDR3nt: TGTGCCAGCAGTTTATCCAAGACAGGGGGATCCGGCTACACCTTC
abundance: many; j_gene: TRBJ2-5; v_gene: TRBV7-9; d_gene: TRBD2; len: 14; CDR3aa: CASSFSGVQETQYF; CDR3nt: TGTGCCAGCAGCTTTAGCGGGGTTCAAGAGACCCAGTACTTC
abundance: many; j_gene: TRBJ2-6; v_gene: TRBV7-8; d_gene: NA; len: 17; CDR3aa: CASSLAVGGSGANVLTF; CDR3nt: TGTGCCAGCAGCTTAGCGGTCGGTGGCTCTGGGGCCAACGTCCTGACTTTC
abundance: many; j_gene: TRBJ1-2; v_gene: TRBV10-3; d_gene: TRBD1; len: 14; CDR3aa: CAISEPDRGGGYTF; CDR3nt: TGTGCCATCAGTGAGCCTGACAGGGGTGGTGGCTACACCTTC
abundance: many; j_gene: TRBJ1-2; v_gene: TRBV29-1; d_gene: NA; len: 13; CDR3aa: CSVNREGGYGYTF; CDR3nt: TGCAGCGTCAACAGGGAAGGTGGCTATGGCTACACCTTC
abundance: NA; j_gene: TRBJ1-2; v_gene: TRBV12-3/TRBV12-4; d_gene: TRBD1; len: 16; CDR3aa: CASSRDRGGSNYGYTF; CDR3nt: TGTGCCAGCAGCCGAGACAGGGGTGGGTCTAACTATGGCTACACCTTC
abundance: many; j_gene: TRBJ1-4; v_gene: TRBV29-1; d_gene: TRBD1; len: 15; CDR3aa: CSVFPGRTGDEKLFF; CDR3nt: TGCAGCGTCTTCCCCGGTAGGACAGGGGACGAAAAACTGTTTTTT
abundance: NA; j_gene: TRBJ2-7; v_gene: TRBV2; d_gene: NA; len: 14; CDR3aa: CASSYSITNYEQYF; CDR3nt: TGTGCCAGCAGTTACTCGATCACTAACTACGAGCAGTACTTC
abundance: many; j_gene: TRBJ2-5; v_gene: TRBV7-9; d_gene: TRBD2; len: 14; CDR3aa: CASSFSRGQETQYF; CDR3nt: TGTGCCAGCAGCTTCTCGCGGGGGCAAGAGACCCAGTACTTC
abundance: once; j_gene: TRBJ2-1; v_gene: TRBV11-1; d_gene: NA; len: 13; CDR3aa: CASSLVLSHEQFF; CDR3nt: TGTGCCAGCAGCTTAGTTCTCAGCCATGAGCAGTTCTTC
abundance: many; j_gene: TRBJ1-1; v_gene: TRBV2; d_gene: NA; len: 13; CDR3aa: CASSERLATEAFF; CDR3nt: TGTGCCAGCAGTGAACGGCTGGCCACTGAAGCTTTCTTT
abundance: few; j_gene: TRBJ1-1; v_gene: TRBV7-9; d_gene: NA; len: 13; CDR3aa: CASSFAANTEAFF; CDR3nt: TGTGCCAGCAGCTTTGCAGCAAACACTGAAGCTTTCTTT
abundance: NA; j_gene: TRBJ1-4; v_gene: TRBV10-3; d_gene: TRBD1; len: 11; CDR3aa: CASSYRGDLFF; CDR3nt: TGTGCCAGCAGTTACAGGGGAGATCTGTTTTTT
abundance: NA; j_gene: TRBJ1-3; v_gene: TRBV12-3/TRBV12-4; d_gene: TRBD1; len: 15; CDR3aa: CASSQTGRAGNTIYF; CDR3nt: TGTGCCAGCAGTCAGACAGGGCGAGCTGGAAACACCATATATTTT
abundance: many; j_gene: TRBJ1-2; v_gene: TRBV29-1; d_gene: NA; len: 12; CDR3aa: CSAWDRAYGYTF; CDR3nt: TGCAGCGCCTGGGACCGCGCCTATGGCTACACCTTC
abundance: NA; j_gene: TRBJ1-5; v_gene: TRBV7-7; d_gene: TRBD1; len: 14; CDR3aa: CAWSRTGPNQPQHF; CDR3nt: TGTGCCTGGAGTCGGACAGGGCCCAATCAGCCCCAGCATTTT
abundance: NA; j_gene: TRBJ1-1; v_gene: TRBV20-1; d_gene: NA; len: 15; CDR3aa: CSARDLTALNSEAFF; CDR3nt: TGCAGTGCCAGAGACCTCACGGCCCTTAACTCTGAAGCTTTCTTT
abundance: few; j_gene: TRBJ1-5; v_gene: TRBV19; d_gene: NA; len: 16; CDR3aa: CASTPGTSYSNQPQHF; CDR3nt: TGTGCCAGTACCCCCGGGACCTCATATAGCAATCAGCCCCAGCATTTT